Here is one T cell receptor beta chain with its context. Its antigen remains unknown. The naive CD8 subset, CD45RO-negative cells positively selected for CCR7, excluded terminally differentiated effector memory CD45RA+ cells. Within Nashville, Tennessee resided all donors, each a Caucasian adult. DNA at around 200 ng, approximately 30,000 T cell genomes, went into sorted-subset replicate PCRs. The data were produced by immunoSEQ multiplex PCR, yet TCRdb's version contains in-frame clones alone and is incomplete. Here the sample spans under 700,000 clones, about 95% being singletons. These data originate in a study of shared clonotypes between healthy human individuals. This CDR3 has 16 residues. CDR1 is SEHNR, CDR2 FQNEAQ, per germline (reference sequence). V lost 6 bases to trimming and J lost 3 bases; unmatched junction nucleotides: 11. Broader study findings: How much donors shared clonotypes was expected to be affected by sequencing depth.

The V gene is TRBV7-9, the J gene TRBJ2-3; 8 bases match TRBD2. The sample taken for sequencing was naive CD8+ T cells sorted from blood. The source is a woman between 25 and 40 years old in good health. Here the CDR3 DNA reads TGTGCCAGCAGTTCTCCGGGACTAGGGGTAACAGATACGCAGTATTTT. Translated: CASSSPGLGVTDTQYF.